This T cell receptor (beta chain) originates from a study of siplizumab effects on memory and regulatory T cells. Study-wide results and caveats: Most proliferating CD4+ or CD8+ clones, roughly 80-96%, had no naive or memory assignment. Proof of suppressive function in proliferating Tregs from siplizumab cultures was not established. There appeared to be greater diversity in naive T cells than in memory cells, and naive T cells seemed major contributors to the alloresponse.

Clones were sequenced by immunoSEQ multiplex PCR, and TCRdb holds only the in-frame ones, with some missing. The sample lists about 100,000 clones, about 95% occurring once. Trimming removed 7 bases from V and 6 bases from J, with 15 bases in between. The CDR3 totals 13 residues. CDR1 and CDR2 (germline): MDHEN, SYDVKM. Points on this clone: Its antigen remains unknown.

The sequence was collected from a human donor in good health. The chain carries TRBV28 and TRBJ1-1; no clear D. Input material: non-Treg CD4+ T cells sorted from blood. The CDR3 sequence is CASKRLSYAEAFF. The CDR3 DNA reads TGTGCCAGCAAAAGACTATCATACGCTGAAGCTTTCTTT.